The sequence of this T cell receptor beta chain was determined in a study of blood T cell repertoires in COVID-19. Study-level information: T cells, B-cell-depleted T cells, or PBMCs provided the cDNA or gDNA that served as material.

Generated by immunoSEQ multiplex PCR, the TCRdb table keeps only in-frame clones and is missing some. The table lists about 67,000 clones, 65% to 85% of them singletons. The V and J ends lost 3 bases and 0 bases respectively, with 10 bases between them. This CDR3 spans 14 amino acids. CDR1 and CDR2 from the germline V gene are SGHNT and YYREEE (reference sequence). This chain joins TRBV5-4 and TRBJ2-7; D may be TRBD2 (6 bases). The TCR originated in a human donor in a cohort sampled during active COVID-19. Sequenced input: peripheral blood. In DNA form, the CDR3 reads TGTGCCAGCAGCTCTACGACTAGCTCCTACGAGCAGTACTTC. Its translation is CASSSTTSSYEQYF.